Listed below are T cell receptor beta chains from one sample, sequenced in a study of vaccination and CD4 T cells after COVID-19. Their specific antigens are unknown. TCRdb redid the calling of the PCR reads with MiXCR, one entry per CDR3 protein. The table shows about 19,000 distinct CDR3 sequences, with roughly 49% occurring only once. The source material was CD4+ T cells from blood, cultured in vitro. These receptors originate from a human donor who had recovered from COVID-19. The CDR3 runs from the conserved cysteine through the conserved F or W. D genes are given only for firm matches. Some rows have no size entry. The others give once, few or many, or a class for an expanded clone.

j_call: TRBJ1-4
clone_size: -
v_call: TRBV27
d_call: -
cdr3_nt: TGTGCCAGCAGTTTATTCTCGGGGTATCGTGAAAAACTGTTTTTT
cdr3_aa: CASSLFSGYREKLFF

j_call: TRBJ1-1
clone_size: -
v_call: TRBV5-1
d_call: -
cdr3_nt: TGCGCCAGCAGCTTATATAGGACGGGAAACACTGAAGCTTTCTTT
cdr3_aa: CASSLYRTGNTEAFF

j_call: TRBJ1-6
clone_size: -
v_call: TRBV12-3/TRBV12-4
d_call: -
cdr3_nt: TGTGCCAGCAGTTTGGGGGGCCAAGGTAATTCACCCCCCCACTTT
cdr3_aa: CASSLGGQGNSPPHF

j_call: TRBJ2-3
clone_size: few
v_call: TRBV20-1
d_call: -
cdr3_nt: TGCAGTGCTAGTCGGCAAGATGGCACAGATACGCAGTATTTT
cdr3_aa: CSASRQDGTDTQYF

j_call: TRBJ2-1
clone_size: -
v_call: TRBV12-3/TRBV12-4
d_call: TRBD2
cdr3_nt: TGTGCCAGCAGTCAGAGCGGGGGGTCCTACAATGAGCAGTTCTTC
cdr3_aa: CASSQSGGSYNEQFF

j_call: TRBJ1-2
clone_size: few
v_call: TRBV3-1
d_call: -
cdr3_nt: TGTGCCAGCAGCCAAGATCAAGGACACCTCTATGGCTACACCTTC
cdr3_aa: CASSQDQGHLYGYTF

j_call: TRBJ1-2
clone_size: -
v_call: TRBV4-2
d_call: -
cdr3_nt: TGTGCCAGCAGCCAAGTTTCGGGACCATATGGCTACACCTTC
cdr3_aa: CASSQVSGPYGYTF

j_call: TRBJ2-7
clone_size: -
v_call: TRBV5-1
d_call: -
cdr3_nt: TGCGCCAGCAGCCCGAGGACAGTTGTAAACGAGCAGTACTTC
cdr3_aa: CASSPRTVVNEQYF

j_call: TRBJ1-6
clone_size: few
v_call: TRBV11-3
d_call: -
cdr3_nt: TGTGCCAGCAGCTTAGATGCCGGGAATTCACCCCTCCACTTT
cdr3_aa: CASSLDAGNSPLHF

j_call: TRBJ2-7
clone_size: -
v_call: TRBV7-9
d_call: TRBD2
cdr3_nt: TGTGCCAGCAGCCCACCCCGGGGGGGGCCGAGCTCCTACGAGCAGTACTTC
cdr3_aa: CASSPPRGGPSSYEQYF

j_call: TRBJ2-3
clone_size: -
v_call: TRBV6-1
d_call: -
cdr3_nt: TGTGCCAGCAGCCGACAGGTAACAGATACGCAGTATTTT
cdr3_aa: CASSRQVTDTQYF

j_call: TRBJ1-2
clone_size: -
v_call: TRBV6-5
d_call: TRBD1
cdr3_nt: TGTGCCAGCAGTTGGCAGGGGGAGAACTATGGCTACACCTTC
cdr3_aa: CASSWQGENYGYTF

j_call: TRBJ1-2
clone_size: -
v_call: TRBV7-2
d_call: TRBD1
cdr3_nt: TGTGCCAGCAGCCCTGGACAGGGGAACTATGGCTACACCTTC
cdr3_aa: CASSPGQGNYGYTF

j_call: TRBJ1-5
clone_size: few
v_call: TRBV15
d_call: -
cdr3_nt: TGTGCCACCAGCAGAGATGTGGGGGGGGCCGTGAGCAATCAGCCCCAGCATTTT
cdr3_aa: CATSRDVGGAVSNQPQHF

j_call: TRBJ1-5
clone_size: -
v_call: TRBV18
d_call: TRBD1
cdr3_nt: TGTGCCAGCTCACCACAAGGGACAGCATATAGCAATCAGCCCCAGCATTTT
cdr3_aa: CASSPQGTAYSNQPQHF

j_call: TRBJ2-2
clone_size: few
v_call: TRBV7-9
d_call: -
cdr3_nt: TGTGCCAGCAGCTTAAGCGCCGGGGAGCTGTTTTTT
cdr3_aa: CASSLSAGELFF

j_call: TRBJ1-6
clone_size: few
v_call: TRBV18
d_call: -
cdr3_nt: TGTGCCAGCTCAGACAGGAGCCATAATTCACCCCTCCACTTT
cdr3_aa: CASSDRSHNSPLHF

j_call: TRBJ1-2
clone_size: -
v_call: TRBV7-9
d_call: TRBD1
cdr3_nt: TGTGCCAGCAGCCCTGGACAGGCCTGGGCCTATGGCTACACCTTC
cdr3_aa: CASSPGQAWAYGYTF

j_call: TRBJ1-1
clone_size: -
v_call: TRBV7-2
d_call: -
cdr3_nt: TGTGCCAGCAGCTTAGATTCCGGGTCCCAAAGCGAGGGGGCTTTCTTT
cdr3_aa: CASSLDSGSQSEGAFF

j_call: TRBJ1-6
clone_size: -
v_call: TRBV20-1
d_call: -
cdr3_nt: TGCAGTGCTAGAGGCCCGGGTCCTCAAGGCAATTCACCCCTCCACTTT
cdr3_aa: CSARGPGPQGNSPLHF

j_call: TRBJ1-1
clone_size: -
v_call: TRBV20-1
d_call: -
cdr3_nt: TGCAGTGCTCGCCCAGGGCGGGCGAACACTGAAGCTTTCTTT
cdr3_aa: CSARPGRANTEAFF

j_call: TRBJ1-1
clone_size: -
v_call: TRBV6-1
d_call: TRBD1
cdr3_nt: TGTGCCAGCAGTGAAGCAGGGGGCTGGAACACTGAAGCTTTCTTT
cdr3_aa: CASSEAGGWNTEAFF

j_call: TRBJ1-4
clone_size: -
v_call: TRBV20-1
d_call: -
cdr3_nt: TGCAGTGCTAGAGATCCCAGGACTCCTAATGAAAAACTGTTTTTT
cdr3_aa: CSARDPRTPNEKLFF

j_call: TRBJ1-1
clone_size: -
v_call: TRBV6-5
d_call: TRBD1
cdr3_nt: TGTGCCAGCAGTTCCCGGACAGGTGGAGACGAAGCTTTCTTT
cdr3_aa: CASSSRTGGDEAFF

j_call: TRBJ1-1
clone_size: -
v_call: TRBV20-1
d_call: -
cdr3_nt: TGCAGTGCTTCTCCGGGGTGGAACACTGAAGCTTTCTTT
cdr3_aa: CSASPGWNTEAFF

j_call: TRBJ2-7
clone_size: -
v_call: TRBV6-1
d_call: TRBD2
cdr3_nt: TGTGCCAGCGGGAGGGCCTACGAGCAGTACTTC
cdr3_aa: CASGRAYEQYF

j_call: TRBJ1-2
clone_size: few
v_call: TRBV6-1
d_call: -
cdr3_nt: TGTGCCAGCGTGGGCCAACGAGGGGGCTACACCTTC
cdr3_aa: CASVGQRGGYTF

j_call: TRBJ2-2
clone_size: -
v_call: TRBV6-1
d_call: -
cdr3_nt: TGTGCCAGCACCCCCCGCTTTCGGGGCAGTGACACCGGGGAGCTGTTTTTT
cdr3_aa: CASTPRFRGSDTGELFF

j_call: TRBJ1-1
clone_size: -
v_call: TRBV6-2/TRBV6-3
d_call: -
cdr3_nt: TGTGCCAGCAGTTACGAGTTAGAGAACACTGAAGCTTTCTTT
cdr3_aa: CASSYELENTEAFF

j_call: TRBJ2-7
clone_size: -
v_call: TRBV21-1
d_call: -
cdr3_nt: TGTGCCAGCAGCACGGTTGGGGCGCGGCGGGACTACGAGCAGTACTTC
cdr3_aa: CASSTVGARRDYEQYF

j_call: TRBJ1-5
clone_size: -
v_call: TRBV30
d_call: -
cdr3_nt: TGTGCCTTCTCACCGGGTGGGTCCAGTCAGCCCCAGCATTTT
cdr3_aa: CAFSPGGSSQPQHF

j_call: TRBJ2-7
clone_size: few
v_call: TRBV11-2
d_call: TRBD2
cdr3_nt: TGTGCCAGCAGCAACCCGGGACTAGCGATCGAGCAGTACTTC
cdr3_aa: CASSNPGLAIEQYF

j_call: TRBJ1-4
clone_size: -
v_call: TRBV6-1
d_call: TRBD1
cdr3_nt: TGTGCCAGCAGTGATGGGACAGGGCTCGAAAAACTGTTTTTT
cdr3_aa: CASSDGTGLEKLFF